The subject of this entry is one TCR beta chain. This clonotype occurred a few times. The target of this receptor is not known. No base-level quality is on record; no much larger clone is a single base apart. This sample was included in a study of blood T cells in healthy people across ages (dated by TCRdb to 2014 to 2015). Describing the broader study: In model experiments, template switching captured roughly one uniquely barcoded TCR beta cDNA molecule for every two T cells. Using deep sequencing normalized with unique cDNA molecular identifiers, the study measured how TCR beta repertoire diversity changes with age. The donors were split into four age groups: young (average around 15 years), middle-aged (39), aged (roughly 65) and long-lived (approximately 80). To avoid experimental bias, donors of different ages were randomly spread across the sequencing lanes. For two donors (one aged 18 to 30 and one aged 80 or older), the study analyzed two additional independent replicas of 1 million unique cDNA reads from the same blood draw.

Library preparation employed 5' RACE. Instrument on record: Illumina HiSeq 2500. The second PCR ran for roughly 6 to 11 cycles and used a J-beta primer mix along with a sample-barcoded 5' primer. Each TCR beta cDNA molecule received a unique molecular identifier from a template-switch 5' adaptor carrying 12 random nucleotides. Each sample yielded at least 2.5 million CDR3-containing paired-end reads. First-strand cDNA synthesis was performed from all RNA using the Mint cDNA synthesis kit, with priming by a TRBC-specific oligonucleotide. Following uracil-DNA glycosylase treatment, a first 18-cycle PCR with universal primers M1SS and BC2_uni_R was performed on all cDNA. On the authors' methods: For normalization, 1 million high-quality reads, each with a distinct molecular identifier, were randomly selected from each sample. Reads with shared molecular identifiers were discarded instead of being binned into consensus sequences. CDR3 identification, clonotype clustering and error correction used MiTCR with a Q25 quality threshold and the strictest error-elimination algorithm. Lower-bound total TCR beta diversity was estimated with a nonparametric unseen species model using Euler transformation. TCRdb itself trimmed the public reads at Q25 with fastp, ran MiXCR and retained productive beta chains. Each CDR3 protein appears once, grouped with its most common genes and DNA. None of the V and J calls come from the authors' own analysis; TCRdb made them. Present in this sample are 1.6 million or so distinct CDR3 sequences, about 35% of which were seen just once. The top ten constitute over 9% of the sample.

Systemically healthy Caucasian individuals from Russia, around 39 in total and aged roughly 6 to 95 years, were included as donors. About 10 milliliters of peripheral blood were collected from each donor into EDTA-treated Vacutainer tubes. Ficoll-Paque density-gradient centrifugation was used to isolate PBMCs, with at least 7 million per sample. Total RNA was extracted from PBMCs with Trizol reagent, with at least 6 micrograms obtained per sample. Naive CD45RAhigh/CD27high T cell percentages were measured by flow cytometry on a PBMC aliquot from every donor. From its cysteine to its phenylalanine, the CDR3 spans 14 amino acids. Solely the CDR3 DNA is kept, with 42 bases framed from the first base. CDR1 and CDR2 were assigned from the germline V gene (reference sequence) as MNHEY and SMNVEV. V is trimmed back by 4 bases and J by 11 bases, and the junction contains 11 bases that no gene match accounts for.

Results the study describes overall, beyond this receptor: Because the CMV infection status of the donors was unknown, age-related changes in expanded clonotypes may potentially have been confounded. Conclusive comparison of naive and antigen-experienced compartments was prevented by the profiling of bulk unsorted PBMCs. Compared with the aged group, more naive CD4+ T cells, fewer expanded clones and increased TCR diversity were shown by the long-lived group, suggesting age selection. A strong correlation was found between observed TCR beta diversity and the percentage of naive T cells measured by flow cytometry. As age increased, observed TCR beta diversity per million T cells dropped in a roughly linear way, and a significant reduction was already evident by age 40. Estimates of total diversity from one million sequenced T cells were regarded as lower bounds and underestimates.

Material: blood. The V and J segments used are TRBV27 and TRBJ2-5, and 9 junction bases match TRBD1. This TCR was sampled from a woman aged 25 to 45 in good health. The base sequence is TGTGCCAGCAGTTCCGGGACAGGGATTGGGGAGCAGTACTTC. Translated, this is CASSSGTGIGEQYF.